This T cell receptor (beta chain) was profiled in a study of T-cell reconstitution after alpha-beta-depleted transplantation in children. Study-level points and caveats: Most T-cell counts and diversity one year after the transplant came from T cells that were newly produced. Surviving recipient T cells and thymic progenitors underlay high day-60 TCRbeta diversity in some patients.

Unique molecular identifiers were used in preparing the TCRbeta library. One entry per CDR3 protein results from TCRdb running MiXCR on the PCR reads. The sample shows hundreds of thousands of distinct CDR3 sequences, roughly 23% of them seen only once. Worth noting for this clonotype: Its antigen is as yet unknown.

The material was PBMCs, mostly from graft donor cells, obtained 360 days after TCRalphabeta/CD19-depleted stem cell transplant. This sequence was found in a boy less than two years old who had a stem cell transplant for acute myeloid leukemia, so the T cells may come from the graft donor.

The CDR3 spells CASGGGAGVKPQHF. The CDR3 DNA follows: TGTGCCAGCGGGGGGGGAGCAGGGGTAAAGCCCCAGCATTTT. This chain connects TRBV27 to TRBJ1-5; D is perhaps TRBD1 (6 bases). V was clipped by 8 bases and J by 8 bases, with 19 bases between them. CDR1 MNHEY and CDR2 SMNVEV come from the germline V gene (reference sequence). The CDR3 is 14 amino acids.